The 2 T cell receptor beta chains reported below all come from one sample, sequenced in a study of neoadjuvant nivolumab and ipilimumab in lung cancer. Method: immunoSEQ multiplex PCR; TCRdb's copy keeps in-frame clones and lacks some. The sample yields 7,000 to 9,000 clones, approximately 89% seen once. This specimen consisted of tumor tissue, obtained after neoadjuvant nivolumab, alone or with ipilimumab, at or shortly before surgery. The receptors were gathered from an adult with non-small cell lung cancer.

The V gene is TRBV6-5, the J gene TRBJ1-2; D not resolved. This CDR3 has 12 residues. CDR1 and CDR2 (germline): MNHEY, SVGAGI. Trimming took 8 bases from V and 2 from J, leaving 9 bases between them. Written as DNA, the CDR3 is TGTGCCAGCCGAGGTTTAAACTATGGCTACACCTTC. Protein: CASRGLNYGYTF.

With regard to this clone: A read error may produce the germline difference seen at one junction end. The sample contains more than one DNA sequence encoding this CDR3. The chain has TRBV5-1 and TRBJ2-7, with 10 bases lining up with TRBD1. The germline V gene has CDR1 SGHRS and CDR2 YFSETQ. The CDR3 contains 14 residues. CDR3 protein: CASSPGQGGYEQYF. The CDR3 DNA reads TGTGCCAGCAGCCCCGGACAGGGGGGGTACGAGCAGTACTTC.